The rows below give T cell receptor beta chains drawn from one sample of a study of regulatory T cells in long-lasting Graves disease. In TCRdb, the multiplex PCR reads were re-called with MiXCR into one record per CDR3 protein. The sample contains about 430,000 distinct CDR3 sequences, 15% of which appear only once. These same records also appear under a second study, on T cells in Graves' hyperthyroidism and ophthalmopathy.

The source material was peripheral blood mononuclear cells (PBMCs), sampled at new diagnosis, from a patient treated with antithyroid drugs. These receptors were collected from a woman between 35 and 50 years old with Graves disease. Each CDR3 is given without its conserved first and last residue. Fields, in order: V gene, J gene, clone size, CDR3 protein. Rows may omit the clone size; those that give it use once, few, many or a size class.

v_call: TRBV11-3
j_call: TRBJ1-3
clone_size: many
cdr3_aa: ASSLGDPYSGNTIY

v_call: TRBV28
j_call: TRBJ2-1
clone_size: many
cdr3_aa: ASSPRTSGRHEQF

v_call: TRBV24-1
j_call: TRBJ2-1
clone_size: many
cdr3_aa: ATSDLQWTYI

v_call: TRBV9
j_call: TRBJ2-5
clone_size: many
cdr3_aa: ASSVASGTQETQY

v_call: TRBV28
j_call: TRBJ2-1
clone_size: -
cdr3_aa: ASRPTSGYYNEQF

v_call: TRBV4-3
j_call: TRBJ1-5
clone_size: -
cdr3_aa: ASSQDLGQGAGQPQH

v_call: TRBV15
j_call: TRBJ2-3
clone_size: -
cdr3_aa: ATSREGGIVATDTHY

v_call: TRBV29-1
j_call: TRBJ2-7
clone_size: many
cdr3_aa: SVSSGSISYEQY

v_call: TRBV7-9
j_call: TRBJ2-3
clone_size: many
cdr3_aa: ASSFRTGTLFRADTQY

v_call: TRBV10-3
j_call: TRBJ1-2
clone_size: -
cdr3_aa: AISEPGQYGYT

v_call: TRBV2
j_call: TRBJ2-3
clone_size: -
cdr3_aa: ASSSYPGAGEGGTQY

v_call: TRBV5-6
j_call: TRBJ2-7
clone_size: many
cdr3_aa: ASTSTTGTYEQY

v_call: TRBV11-3
j_call: TRBJ2-1
clone_size: many
cdr3_aa: ASSLDREWGLG

v_call: TRBV27
j_call: TRBJ2-7
clone_size: -
cdr3_aa: ASSAWGGLGSYEQY

v_call: TRBV20-1
j_call: TRBJ2-4
clone_size: few
cdr3_aa: SARWTGFNIQY

v_call: TRBV5-6
j_call: TRBJ1-5
clone_size: few
cdr3_aa: ASSKGGENQPQH

v_call: TRBV19
j_call: TRBJ1-5
clone_size: -
cdr3_aa: ASSISTDSNQPQH

v_call: TRBV20-1
j_call: TRBJ2-5
clone_size: many
cdr3_aa: SAEGQGQETQY

v_call: TRBV15
j_call: TRBJ2-3
clone_size: once
cdr3_aa: ATTTTNADTQY

v_call: TRBV9
j_call: -
clone_size: many
cdr3_aa: ASSVEGMGETQY

v_call: TRBV18
j_call: TRBJ1-6
clone_size: few
cdr3_aa: ASKGQGKGNSPLH

v_call: TRBV12-3/TRBV12-4
j_call: TRBJ2-3
clone_size: -
cdr3_aa: ASSSRQEPTDTQY

v_call: TRBV7-2
j_call: TRBJ1-5
clone_size: -
cdr3_aa: ASSFGTGPNQPQH

v_call: TRBV20-1
j_call: TRBJ2-3
clone_size: few
cdr3_aa: SASRGAGEADTQY

v_call: TRBV19
j_call: TRBJ1-1
clone_size: many
cdr3_aa: ASSIQGGDEAF

v_call: TRBV3-1
j_call: TRBJ1-1
clone_size: many
cdr3_aa: ASSQAILNTEAF

v_call: TRBV5-1
j_call: TRBJ2-3
clone_size: many
cdr3_aa: ASSLDRLAGVKSDTQY

v_call: TRBV11-1
j_call: TRBJ1-2
clone_size: -
cdr3_aa: ASSQEKGDTASGYT

v_call: TRBV28
j_call: TRBJ2-2
clone_size: many
cdr3_aa: ASSNHRFTGELF

v_call: TRBV11-3
j_call: TRBJ1-3
clone_size: many
cdr3_aa: ASSSYMSSGNTIY

v_call: TRBV20-1
j_call: TRBJ1-3
clone_size: few
cdr3_aa: SARDHRSSGNTIY

v_call: TRBV3-1
j_call: TRBJ2-1
clone_size: few
cdr3_aa: ASSQVGPRLAGGGSYNEQF

v_call: TRBV6-5
j_call: TRBJ1-4
clone_size: many
cdr3_aa: ASSYSGGNEKLF

v_call: TRBV7-9
j_call: TRBJ2-1
clone_size: many
cdr3_aa: ASSEITGGRVQF

v_call: TRBV20-1
j_call: TRBJ1-1
clone_size: many
cdr3_aa: SARSDINTEAF

v_call: TRBV7-2
j_call: TRBJ1-2
clone_size: -
cdr3_aa: ASSKSGYGYT

v_call: TRBV6-5
j_call: TRBJ2-7
clone_size: many
cdr3_aa: ASSSTERNYEQY

v_call: TRBV7-8
j_call: TRBJ2-1
clone_size: many
cdr3_aa: ASSLGAGGPYNEQF

v_call: TRBV20-1
j_call: TRBJ2-1
clone_size: few
cdr3_aa: SAAQTSGRVNEQF

v_call: TRBV11-3
j_call: TRBJ2-3
clone_size: many
cdr3_aa: ASSPGEREGNTQY

v_call: TRBV6-9
j_call: TRBJ2-7
clone_size: -
cdr3_aa: ASSYRQSSHEQY

v_call: TRBV30
j_call: TRBJ1-4
clone_size: few
cdr3_aa: AWRQEKLF

v_call: TRBV5-1
j_call: TRBJ2-5
clone_size: many
cdr3_aa: ASSFWGIADQETQY

v_call: TRBV29-1
j_call: TRBJ1-3
clone_size: many
cdr3_aa: SVTGQGRNTIY

v_call: TRBV24-1
j_call: TRBJ2-1
clone_size: -
cdr3_aa: ATSGDRDEQF

v_call: TRBV29-1
j_call: TRBJ2-7
clone_size: many
cdr3_aa: SVGGKEQY

v_call: TRBV20-1
j_call: TRBJ2-3
clone_size: -
cdr3_aa: SATSGGGTDTQY

v_call: TRBV28
j_call: TRBJ2-2
clone_size: -
cdr3_aa: ASSLGGNGELF

v_call: TRBV5-1
j_call: TRBJ2-5
clone_size: -
cdr3_aa: ASSLAWGETQY

v_call: TRBV6-1
j_call: TRBJ2-2
clone_size: many
cdr3_aa: ASSPGSLNTGELF

v_call: TRBV2
j_call: TRBJ2-3
clone_size: many
cdr3_aa: ASLDTDTQY

v_call: TRBV6-5
j_call: TRBJ2-3
clone_size: many
cdr3_aa: ASSYPSGGRATDTQY

v_call: TRBV18
j_call: TRBJ1-1
clone_size: -
cdr3_aa: ASSPRDRQREAF

v_call: TRBV27
j_call: TRBJ1-5
clone_size: -
cdr3_aa: ASSFRAGNNQPQH

v_call: TRBV28
j_call: TRBJ2-3
clone_size: few
cdr3_aa: ASSRQLTVDTQY

v_call: TRBV11-1
j_call: TRBJ2-2
clone_size: many
cdr3_aa: ASSSGRRQGNTGELF

v_call: TRBV28
j_call: TRBJ2-7
clone_size: few
cdr3_aa: ASRRGLYEQY

v_call: TRBV29-1
j_call: TRBJ2-1
clone_size: many
cdr3_aa: SADRSGRTYNEQF

v_call: TRBV3-1
j_call: TRBJ2-1
clone_size: -
cdr3_aa: ASSHEGLAGNEQF

v_call: TRBV6-5
j_call: TRBJ1-6
clone_size: many
cdr3_aa: ASSYRFEGTNNSPLH